Below, 23 T cell receptor beta chains from the same sample are listed, as sequenced in a study of blood T cell repertoires in COVID-19. Method: immunoSEQ multiplex PCR; TCRdb's copy keeps in-frame clones and lacks some. The sample has some 230,000 clones; more than 80% are singletons. Sequencing used PBMCs or T cells enriched from blood (not recorded which). The receptors were gathered from a woman aged 18-29 years in a cohort exposed to, infected with or recovered from COVID-19 (not recorded which).

The rearrangement joins TRBV4-2 to TRBJ1-2; 11 bases match TRBD1. CDR1 and CDR2 from the germline V gene are LGHNA and YNFKEQ. Trimming took 0 bases from V and 10 from J; bases not matched to a gene: 4. This CDR3 spans 14 amino acids. This chain's CDR3 is CASSQDPGQGDYTF. The CDR3, as DNA: TGTGCCAGCAGCCAAGACCCGGGACAGGGGGACTACACCTTC.

The J gene is TRBJ1-3, the V gene TRBV29-1; D unresolved. CDR1 SQVTM and CDR2 ANQGSEA come from the germline V gene. The germline V and J ends were trimmed by 3 bases and 0 bases, with 9 bases remaining between them. The CDR3 extends over 14 amino acids. The CDR3 nucleotides read TGCAGCGTTGAGGATAACAGCTCTGGAAACACCATATATTTT. Its protein product is CSVEDNSSGNTIYF.

Concerning this clone itself: This same CDR3 is encoded by further DNA sequences in the sample. The V gene is TRBV28, the J gene TRBJ1-2; no clear D. This CDR3 contains 12 residues. CDR1 and CDR2 from the germline V gene are MDHEN and SYDVKM. Between the trimmed V and J ends, which lost 3 bases and 2 bases, there was a span of 4 bases. CDR3 sequence (DNA): TGTGCCAGCAGTTTCCCAAACTATGGCTACACCTTC. Protein product: CASSFPNYGYTF.

The rearrangement uses TRBV3-1 (or the pseudogene TRBV3-2) and TRBJ1-2; D is perhaps TRBD1 (5 bases). Germline V gene lookup returns CDR1 LGHDT and CDR2 YNNKEL (reference sequence). V shed 4 bases and J shed 4 bases, with 7 bases lying between them. The CDR3 spans 12 residues. The DNA of the CDR3 is TGTGCCAGCAGCCCCGGGGGCTATGGCTACACCTTC. Its protein product is CASSPGGYGYTF.

V and J are TRBV6-5 and TRBJ2-5, with a weak D call TRBD1 (5 bases). V was trimmed by 6 bases and J by 4 bases, leaving 12 bases between them. Germline V lookup: CDR1 MNHEY, CDR2 SVGAGI. The CDR3 runs to 13 residues. The CDR3 nucleotides are TGTGCCAGCAGATCTTCAGGGTTAGAGACCCAGTACTTC. This sequence encodes CASRSSGLETQYF.

J is TRBJ1-1 and V is TRBV29-1, with TRBD1 identical over 9 bases. With V trimmed by 3 bases and J by 8 bases, 7 bases remained unmatched. The CDR3 consists of 13 residues. Germline V gene data show CDR1 as SQVTM and CDR2 as ANQGSEA. The CDR3 region is CSVEAQGAQEAFF. The CDR3 DNA reads as TGCAGCGTTGAGGCACAGGGGGCGCAGGAAGCTTTCTTT.

V and J are TRBV19 and TRBJ1-1, with 7 bases aligning to TRBD1. The germline CDR1 and CDR2 sequences are LNHDA and SQIVND (reference sequence). The V gene end was trimmed by 3 bases and the J gene end by 1 base; junction bases not matched to a gene: 5. This CDR3 is 15 amino acids long. The CDR3 bases are TGTGCCAGTAGTATCGGGCCAGGGGGGAACACTGAAGCTTTCTTT. Its protein is CASSIGPGGNTEAFF.

This chain connects TRBV19 to TRBJ2-5; 8 bases align to TRBD1. CDR1 LNHDA and CDR2 SQIVND come from the germline V gene (reference sequence). Trimming took 5 bases from V and 4 from J; bases not matched to a gene: 9. The CDR3 has 15 amino acids. The CDR3 DNA is TGTGCCAGTAGTCTCCGTACAGGGGGAGTAGAGACCCAGTACTTC. Translation gives CASSLRTGGVETQYF.

The chain recombines TRBV11-3 with TRBJ1-1; TRBD1 agrees at 8 bases. Trimming took 6 bases from V and 4 from J; bases not matched to a gene: 10. The CDR3 has 15 residues. Per germline, CDR1 SGHNT and CDR2 YENEEA. CDR3 in DNA: TGTGCCAGCAGTTCCAGGACAGGGACGGCCACTGAAGCTTTCTTT. It yields the protein CASSSRTGTATEAFF.

The rearrangement links TRBV14 to TRBJ1-1; D unresolved. This CDR3 has 16 residues. V dropped 4 bases and J dropped 4 bases, with 19 bases sitting between them. The germline V gene has CDR1 SGHDN and CDR2 FVKESK. CDR3 coding DNA: TGTGCCAGCAGCCGACCGGGAAGAATTGGGTCCACTGAAGCTTTCTTT. It yields the protein CASSRPGRIGSTEAFF.

The V call is TRBV4-1, the J call TRBJ1-2; possible D gene TRBD1, 5 bases. In germline, CDR1 is MGHRA, CDR2 YSYEKL. V gave up 3 bases and J gave up 4 bases, with 12 bases separating them. This CDR3 is built from 14 residues. The CDR3: CASSQGTGVYGYTF. Here the CDR3 DNA reads TGCGCCAGCAGCCAGGGGACGGGAGTCTATGGCTACACCTTC.

V and J are TRBV28 and TRBJ1-2; tentative D call: TRBD1 (6 bases). The CDR3 is 14 residues long. Germline-derived CDR1 and CDR2 are MDHEN and SYDVKM. Trimming shortened V by 5 bases and J by 3 bases, and 13 bases separated the two germline ends. The CDR3 region has the DNA TGTGCCAGCAGTGGAACCGACAGGTACTATGGCTACACCTTC. Encoded protein: CASSGTDRYYGYTF.

CDR3 bases: TGCGCCAGCAGCCAAGATCCCCAGAACACTGAAGCTTTCTTT. It yields the protein CASSQDPQNTEAFF. This sequence joins TRBV4-1 and TRBJ1-1; no clear D. This CDR3 has 14 amino acids. The germline V and J ends were trimmed by 0 bases and 1 base, with 6 bases remaining between them. CDR1 and CDR2 from the germline V gene are MGHRA and YSYEKL.

The V gene is TRBV10-1, the J gene TRBJ1-1, with a weak D call TRBD1 (6 bases). This CDR3 comprises 15 residues. Trimming removed 0 bases from V and 3 bases from J, with 11 bases in between. The germline gives CDR1 WNHNN, CDR2 SYGVQD (reference sequence). CDR3 in DNA: TGCGCCAGCAGTGAGTCGACAGGATGGGACACTGAAGCTTTCTTT. This encodes CASSESTGWDTEAFF.

The genes are TRBV2 and TRBJ2-1; D may be TRBD1 (6 bases). The germline CDR1 and CDR2 sequences are SNHLY and FYNNEI. This CDR3 comprises 14 residues. Deletions cut 6 bases from V and 4 bases from J, with 13 bases between. The CDR3 protein is CASRRDTAYNEQFF. The CDR3 DNA reads as TGTGCCAGCAGGAGGGACACCGCTTACAATGAGCAGTTCTTC.

The chain has TRBV5-1 and TRBJ1-5, with 7 positions matching TRBD1. The ends lost 4 bases at V and 6 bases at J; junction bases unmatched: 4. Germline assignment: CDR1 SGHRS and CDR2 YFSETQ. CDR3 length equals 13 residues. The CDR3 bases are TGCGCCAGCAGCACAGGGGCAGGTCAGCCCCAGCATTTT. Translation: CASSTGAGQPQHF.

The V gene is TRBV19, the J gene TRBJ1-5, with 7 bases identical to TRBD1. The CDR3 covers 15 residues. Germline values: CDR1 LNHDA, CDR2 SQIVND (reference sequence). Trimming at V came to 1 base and at J to 5 bases, leaving 5 bases not matched to a gene. CDR3 sequence: CASSIARQGDQPQHF. The CDR3 nucleotides read TGTGCCAGTAGTATAGCTCGACAGGGAGATCAGCCCCAGCATTTT.

The chain joins TRBV5-4 to TRBJ1-2, with TRBD1 matching 7 bases. CDR1 and CDR2 from the germline V gene are SGHNT and YYREEE (reference sequence). Germline trimming cut 4 bases from V and 8 bases from J; bases unmatched to any gene: 11. The CDR3 consists of 14 residues. The DNA for the CDR3 is TGTGCCAGCAGCGCCAGGGGGACCCCTCGGGGCTACACCTTC. Translation gives CASSARGTPRGYTF.

This chain connects TRBV7-8 to TRBJ2-1, with D maybe TRBD1 (6 bases). This CDR3 is built from 15 residues. Trimming removed 5 bases at V and 0 bases at J, with 11 bases between. Germline lookup yields CDR1 SGHVS and CDR2 FQNEAQ. The CDR3 DNA reads as TGTGCCAGCAGCGACACAGGGAGCTCCTACAATGAGCAGTTCTTC. The encoded protein is CASSDTGSSYNEQFF. Drawing the rest from reference TRBV7-8 and TRBJ2-1, the complete variable domain is GAGVSQSPRYKVAKRGQDVALRCDPISGHVSLFWYQQALGQGPEFLTYFQNEAQLDKSGLPSDRFFAERPEGSVSTLKIQRTQQEDSAVYLCASSDTGSSYNEQFFGPGTRLTVL.

This chain uses TRBV27 with TRBJ1-1, with 8 bases lining up with TRBD1. V lost 5 bases and J lost 6; bases outside the gene matches: 8. Germline CDR1 reads MNHEY; CDR2 reads SMNVEV (reference sequence). This CDR3 contains 14 residues. CDR3 loop: CASSKGQGIPEAFF. The CDR3 nucleotides are TGTGCCAGCAGTAAAGGACAGGGTATCCCTGAAGCTTTCTTT.

The V and J genes are TRBV3-1 (or the pseudogene TRBV3-2) and TRBJ2-7; maybe TRBD2 (6 bases). V gave up 1 base and J gave up 4 bases, with 14 bases separating them. The CDR3 has 15 amino acids. The germline gives CDR1 LGHDT, CDR2 YNNKEL (reference sequence). This chain's CDR3 is CASSQGRGRFYEQYF. The DNA for the CDR3 is TGTGCCAGCAGCCAAGGGCGGGGCCGTTTTTACGAGCAGTACTTC.

This chain uses TRBV12-3 or TRBV12-4 with TRBJ1-2, with a weak D call TRBD1 (6 bases). This CDR3 has 13 residues. Deletions cut 6 bases from V and 6 bases from J, with 14 bases between. The CDR3 spells CASSTPGHNGYTF. The CDR3 DNA sequence: TGTGCCAGCAGCACCCCGGGACACAATGGCTACACCTTC.

The rearrangement links TRBV7-9 to TRBJ1-2; TRBD1 matches 9 bases. The J segment lost 2 bases and the V segment lost 2 bases, leaving 15 bases of the junction unmatched. The CDR3 sequence is 19 residues long. Per germline, CDR1 SEHNR and CDR2 FQNEAQ (reference sequence). The CDR3 bases are TGTGCCAGCAGCTTATTTGGGTCAGGACACAGGGGGCGAAACTATGGCTACACCTTC. Translating it yields CASSLFGSGHRGRNYGYTF.